Listed here are 23 T cell receptor beta chains from one sample, sequenced in a study of T cell changes during pregnancy in multiple sclerosis. The repertoire was sequenced with immunoSEQ multiplex PCR; TCRdb's copy has only in-frame clones and lacks some. This table holds 70,000 to 95,000 clones, around 93% found once. The sample in question was peripheral blood, obtained in the second trimester of pregnancy. The receptors originated from a female donor in good health, enrolled as a control in a pregnancy study.

This chain connects TRBV7-2 to TRBJ2-3; perhaps TRBD1 as D (5 bases). The CDR3 is 15 residues long. The V end was cut by 0 bases, the J end by 2 bases, with 9 bases between. Germline CDR1 SGHTA, CDR2 FQGNSA. CDR3 loop: CASSLAGPSTDTQYF. CDR3 bases: TGTGCCAGCAGCTTAGCGGGGCCCTCCACAGATACGCAGTATTTT. Full variable domain (rest looked up from reference TRBV7-2 and TRBJ2-3): GAGVSQSPSNKVTEKGKDVELRCDPISGHTALYWYRQSLGQGLEFLIYFQGNSAPDKSGLPSDRFSAERTGGSVSTLTIQRTQQEDSAVYLCASSLAGPSTDTQYFGPGTRLTVL.

V usage is TRBV11-3 and J usage is TRBJ1-2, with D hard to call. Looked up from germline, CDR1 is SGHNT and CDR2 is YENEEA. This CDR3 comprises 12 residues. V lost 5 bases, J lost 4 bases, and 8 bases lay in between. The CDR3 loop is CASSLSVYGYTF. The CDR3 coding sequence is TGTGCCAGCAGCCTTAGCGTCTATGGCTACACCTTC.

The chain links TRBV9 to TRBJ1-1; the D gene is possibly TRBD1 (6 bases). Trimming took 0 bases from V and 3 from J, leaving 12 bases between them. The CDR3 is made up of 15 amino acids. CDR1 SGDLS and CDR2 YYNGEE come from the germline V gene. The CDR3 DNA reads as TGTGCCAGCAGCGTAGGGTCAGGGGCGGACACTGAAGCTTTCTTT. This encodes CASSVGSGADTEAFF.

This rearrangement joins TRBV5-6 to TRBJ2-3, with D unclear. Germline CDR1 is SGHDT and CDR2 is YYEEEE. CDR3 length: 12 amino acids. V lost 5 bases and J 5 bases, leaving 9 bases between the germline ends. CDR3 nucleotide sequence: TGTGCCAGCAGTCGAGAGAGAGATACGCAGTATTTT. It encodes CASSRERDTQYF.

J is TRBJ1-3 and V is TRBV9, with unresolved D. The CDR3 is made up of 13 amino acids. Per germline, CDR1 SGDLS and CDR2 YYNGEE. Trimming shortened V by 0 bases and J by 1 base, and 2 bases separated the two germline ends. CDR3 DNA sequence: TGTGCCAGCAGCGTAGCGTCTGGAAACACCATATATTTT. As protein: CASSVASGNTIYF.

This clone was found once. The chain is built from TRBV19 and TRBJ1-2; D is possibly TRBD1 (5 bases). Trimming took off 7 bases at V and 7 bases at J, with 16 bases between the two ends. The CDR3 runs 13 residues. CDR1 is LNHDA and CDR2 is SQIVND in the germline V gene (reference sequence). As DNA, the CDR3 is TGTGCCAGTACTGGGGGGACCTATTCTGGCTACACCTTC. It is translated as CASTGGTYSGYTF.

The genes are TRBV7-3 and TRBJ2-3; D might be TRBD1 (5 bases). Trimming took 1 base from V and 3 from J, leaving 11 bases between them. This CDR3 has 15 amino acids. Germline V gene sequence: CDR1 SGHTA, CDR2 FQGTGA. This CDR3 is CASSLNSGWTDTQYF. CDR3 sequence (DNA): TGTGCCAGCAGCTTAAATTCAGGGTGGACAGATACGCAGTATTTT.

The chain has TRBV7-8 and TRBJ2-1; the D gene is possibly TRBD1 (6 bases). The CDR3 extends over 16 amino acids. V gave up 0 bases and J gave up 3 bases, with 12 bases separating them. Germline assignment: CDR1 SGHVS and CDR2 FQNEAQ. CDR3: CASSLARRQDYNEQFF. CDR3 bases: TGTGCCAGCAGCTTAGCGCGGAGACAGGACTACAATGAGCAGTTCTTC.

The CDR3 protein is CASSQGERGQGYYGYTF. CDR3 in DNA: TGTGCCAGCAGCCAAGGGGAGAGGGGACAGGGTTACTATGGCTACACCTTC. V is TRBV4-2 and J is TRBJ1-2, with 9 bases matching TRBD1. The trim removed 1 base at V and 3 bases at J, leaving 9 bases unmatched. Germline V gene data show CDR1 as LGHNA and CDR2 as YNFKEQ. The CDR3 length is 17 residues.

The chain is built from TRBV6-5 and TRBJ1-5, with 8 bases identical to TRBD1. The CDR3 consists of 14 residues. The germline gives CDR1 MNHEY, CDR2 SVGAGI. V shed 7 bases, J shed 6 bases, and the junction held 8 bases outside the gene matches. The CDR3 DNA is TGTGCCAGCACCGACCGACAGGGGATTCAGCCCCAGCATTTT. It encodes CASTDRQGIQPQHF.

V usage is TRBV6-5 and J usage is TRBJ1-6; D not resolved. The CDR3 is made up of 16 amino acids. The V end lost 0 bases, the J end lost 7 bases, and 13 bases lay between the germline ends. Germline V lookup: CDR1 MNHEY, CDR2 SVGAGI. CDR3 in DNA: TGTGCCAGCAGTTACTCCTACAAGAGGGCGAATTCACCCCTCCACTTT. Translating gives CASSYSYKRANSPLHF.

Remarks on this clone: The same CDR3 arises from other DNA sequences in this sample as well. This chain uses TRBV9 with TRBJ2-7, with 9 bases aligning to TRBD1. The germline V gene encodes CDR1 SGDLS and CDR2 YYNGEE. This CDR3 has 15 amino acids. The V and J ends lost 0 bases and 3 bases, in that order; junction bases with no gene match: 4. The CDR3 DNA is TGTGCCAGCAGCGTAGGACAGGGGGACAGCTACGAGCAGTACTTC. Protein sequence: CASSVGQGDSYEQYF.

This sequence joins TRBV2 and TRBJ2-7; D uncertain. Between the trimmed V and J ends, which lost 0 bases and 3 bases, there was a span of 6 bases. Germline V gene sequence: CDR1 SNHLY, CDR2 FYNNEI. This CDR3 is built from 13 residues. CDR3 region: CASSEAQDYEQYF. CDR3 sequence (DNA): TGTGCCAGCAGTGAAGCGCAGGACTACGAGCAGTACTTC.

The chain is built from TRBV11-3 and TRBJ2-3; a weak D match, TRBD2 (6 bases). V shed 1 base and J shed 5 bases, with 13 bases lying between them. In germline, CDR1 is SGHNT, CDR2 YENEEA. This CDR3 region has 15 residues. CDR3 nucleotide sequence: TGTGCCAGCAGCTTAGCTGGCGGGGAAGGAGATACGCAGTATTTT. Translating gives CASSLAGGEGDTQYF. The full variable domain, completed using reference TRBV11-3 and TRBJ2-3, is EAGVVQSPRYKIIEKKQPVAFWCNPISGHNTLYWYLQNLGQGPELLIRYENEEAVDDSQLPKDRFSAERLKGVDSTLKIQPAELGDSAVYLCASSLAGGEGDTQYFGPGTRLTVL.

The chain is built from TRBV25-1 and TRBJ1-5; possibly TRBD1 for D (6 bases). The CDR3 contains 14 residues. Trimming removed 1 base at V and 4 bases at J, with 8 bases between. From germline, CDR1 is MGHDK and CDR2 SYGVNS. The CDR3 loop is CASSELTGNQPQHF. The CDR3 coding sequence is TGTGCCAGCAGTGAATTGACAGGAAATCAGCCCCAGCATTTT.

The rearrangement joins TRBV7-2 to TRBJ2-1; D gene unclear. V lost 2 bases and J 10 bases, leaving 12 bases between the germline ends. CDR3 length: 13 amino acids. Germline V lookup: CDR1 SGHTA, CDR2 FQGNSA. The CDR3 protein is CASSLNGAREQFF. The CDR3 DNA is TGTGCCAGCAGCTTAAACGGAGCCCGGGAGCAGTTCTTC.

This clone was seen just once. The rearrangement uses TRBV11-2 and TRBJ1-5; unclear D gene. The V end lost 2 bases, the J end lost 1 base, and 6 bases lay between the germline ends. Per germline, CDR1 SGHAT and CDR2 FQNNGV. The CDR3 is 14 amino acids. DNA of the CDR3: TGTGCCAGCAGCTTAACAGAAAGCAATCAGCCCCAGCATTTT. This codes for CASSLTESNQPQHF.

The V gene is TRBV7-2, the J gene TRBJ2-7; TRBD2 matches 10 bases. Germline CDR1 reads SGHTA; CDR2 reads FQGNSA. V was clipped by 5 bases and J by 4 bases; unmatched bases: 8. This CDR3 region has 15 residues. CDR3 protein: CASSLSSGGAYEQYF. The CDR3 region has the DNA TGTGCCAGCAGCCTGAGCAGCGGGGGGGCATACGAGCAGTACTTC.

The rearrangement joins TRBV2 to TRBJ1-1; tentatively, D is TRBD1 (5 bases). Germline lookup yields CDR1 SNHLY and CDR2 FYNNEI. Trimming cost V 7 bases and J 7 bases, with 16 bases left between them. The length of the CDR3 is 13 residues. CDR3 amino acids: CASKRRTGNEAFF. DNA of the CDR3: TGTGCCAGCAAGCGCAGAACAGGCAATGAAGCTTTCTTT.

This clone was found once. This chain links TRBV5-6 with TRBJ2-2, with 10 nucleotides matching TRBD1. CDR1 is SGHDT and CDR2 is YYEEEE in the germline V gene. V lost 3 bases to trimming and J lost 7 bases; unmatched junction nucleotides: 6. The CDR3 length is 15 residues. CDR3 bases: TGTGCCAGCAGCTCGGGACAGGGGAACGGCGGGGAGCTGTTTTTT. This translates into CASSSGQGNGGELFF.

The CDR3 loop reads CASSPRGVGTGELFF. The CDR3 nucleotides are TGTGCCAGCAGTCCTCGGGGGGTTGGCACCGGGGAGCTGTTTTTT. This chain links TRBV27 with TRBJ2-2, with TRBD2 identical over 7 bases. The CDR3 has 15 amino acids. V shed 5 bases, J shed 4 bases, and the junction held 7 bases outside the gene matches. Per germline, CDR1 MNHEY and CDR2 SMNVEV (reference sequence).

This chain uses TRBV7-9 with TRBJ2-7; tentatively, D is TRBD2 (6 bases). The CDR3 runs to 16 residues. Germline V gene sequence: CDR1 SEHNR, CDR2 FQNEAQ (reference sequence). The germline V and J ends were trimmed by 5 bases and 4 bases, with 21 bases remaining between them. CDR3 residues: CASSPDSGTASYEQYF. The CDR3 nucleotides are TGTGCCAGCAGCCCTGATTCCGGGACTGCCTCTTACGAGCAGTACTTC.

The J gene is TRBJ2-1, the V gene TRBV11-2; D is possibly TRBD2 (6 bases). V shed 1 base and J shed 1 base, with 8 bases lying between them. The CDR3 length is 15 residues. Germline V gene lookup returns CDR1 SGHAT and CDR2 FQNNGV. This CDR3 reads CASSLGRGSYNEQFF. The CDR3, as DNA: TGTGCCAGCAGCTTAGGGCGGGGATCCTACAATGAGCAGTTCTTC.